These 27 T cell receptor beta chains came from one sample sequenced in a study of CD8+CD57+ T cells in acquired aplastic anemia. CDR3 and TCR beta VDJ profiling relied on a genomic DNA template. Using its own MiXCR run on the reads, TCRdb lists one record per CDR3 protein. The sample consists of around 150,000 distinct CDR3 sequences, around 40% of them appearing once. The sample taken for sequencing was sorted CD4+, CD8+, or CD8+CD57+ T cells (not recorded which) from PBMCs. The receptors were sampled from a human donor in good health.

The chain couples TRBV2 to TRBJ2-7, with 7 bases that match TRBD2. Germline V gene lookup returns CDR1 SNHLY and CDR2 FYNNEI. J gave up 2 bases and V 5 bases, and 6 bases lay outside the gene matches. The CDR3 spans 14 residues. The CDR3 loop reads CASSPGTIPYEQYF. As DNA, the CDR3 is TGTGCCAGCAGTCCCGGGACTATCCCCTACGAGCAGTACTTC.

The sample holds a few counts of this clonotype. This chain links TRBV20-1 with TRBJ2-7, with a tentative D call TRBD2 (5 bases). The CDR3 spans 12 residues. Germline-derived CDR1 and CDR2 are DFQATT and SNEGSKA (reference sequence). Deletions cut 2 bases from V and 4 bases from J, with 9 bases between. CDR3 nucleotides: TGCAGTGCTAGATGGACTGGTTACGAGCAGTACTTC. Amino acids: CSARWTGYEQYF.

The sample holds a few counts of this clonotype. The rearrangement uses TRBV11-2 and TRBJ2-4, with no clear D. V dropped 5 bases and J dropped 3 bases, with 17 bases sitting between them. CDR3 length: 16 residues. Germline CDR1 reads SGHAT; CDR2 reads FQNNGV. The CDR3 DNA follows: TGTGCCAGCAGCGACACACAAGCCACGAACAAAAACATTCAGTACTTC. This translates into CASSDTQATNKNIQYF.

There are many counts of this clonotype. V and J are TRBV29-1 and TRBJ2-3; D is perhaps TRBD2 (7 bases). The CDR3 extends over 13 amino acids. The germline gives CDR1 SQVTM, CDR2 ANQGSEA. Trimming stripped 8 bases from V and 8 bases from J, with 20 bases between. The CDR3 nucleotides read TGCAGCACTGGTTCCGGGGGGCACGGTACGCAGTATTTT. The encoded protein is CSTGSGGHGTQYF.

This chain joins TRBV7-9 and TRBJ2-2; 11 bases match TRBD1. V was clipped by 6 bases and J by 7 bases; unmatched bases: 7. Germline CDR1 reads SEHNR; CDR2 reads FQNEAQ (reference sequence). The CDR3 is 15 residues long. The CDR3 here is CASRPTGTGGGELFF. Written as DNA, the CDR3 is TGTGCCAGCAGACCTACCGGGACAGGGGGCGGGGAGCTGTTTTTT.

The rearrangement joins TRBV10-3 to TRBJ2-7; D is unresolved. The CDR3 extends over 12 amino acids. Germline CDR1 and CDR2: ENHRY and SYGVKD. The V end lost 4 bases, the J end lost 2 bases, and 6 bases lay between the germline ends. The CDR3 nucleotides are TGTGCCATCAGTGTTAGCCCCTACGAGCAGTACTTC. This sequence encodes CAISVSPYEQYF.

The chain combines TRBV7-2 with TRBJ1-6; 8 bases agree with TRBD1. CDR3 length: 15 residues. V lost 5 bases, J lost 4 bases, and 4 bases stayed unmatched. CDR1 SGHTA and CDR2 FQGNSA come from the germline V gene. The CDR3 coding sequence is TGTGCCAGCAGCGGACAGGGTCAATATAATTCACCCCTCCACTTT. Translated, it gives CASSGQGQYNSPLHF.

As concerns this clonotype: One junction end disagrees with the germline gene, perhaps due to a read error. This chain connects TRBV4-2 to TRBJ2-2, with 7 nucleotides matching TRBD2. The CDR3 is 17 residues long. CDR1 and CDR2 (germline): LGHNA, YNFKEQ. For the CDR3, the DNA is TGTGCCAGCAGCCAAGGGGGCGGGAGTTATGACACCGGGGAGCTGTCTTTT. It encodes CASSQGGGSYDTGELSF.

The chain has TRBV10-3 and TRBJ2-3; D unresolved. V was clipped by 10 bases and J by 2 bases, with 22 bases between them. The CDR3 loop spans 16 amino acids. The germline CDR1 and CDR2 sequences are ENHRY and SYGVKD. This CDR3 is CASGPPGRALTDTQYF. The CDR3 DNA is TGTGCCAGCGGCCCACCGGGCAGAGCCCTCACAGATACGCAGTATTTT.

The chain is built from TRBV12-3 or TRBV12-4 and TRBJ2-5, with D tentatively TRBD2 (5 bases). The CDR3 length is 13 residues. V was trimmed by 4 bases and J by 3 bases, leaving 9 bases between them. CDR3 residues: CASSSGLEETQYF. The CDR3 DNA reads TGTGCCAGCAGTTCCGGACTGGAAGAGACCCAGTACTTC.

As regards this clonotype: This clone may be a read error of a much larger clone one base away. The chain couples TRBV5-4 to TRBJ2-1, with D uncertain. The length of the CDR3 is 13 residues. The V end lost 7 bases, the J end lost 6 bases, and 14 bases lay between the germline ends. From germline, CDR1 is SGHNT and CDR2 YYREEE (reference sequence). CDR3 sequence: CASGQSSPNEQFF. The DNA of the CDR3 is TGTGCCAGCGGCCAAAGTAGCCCCAATGAGCAGTTCTTC. The full variable domain, rest sourced from reference TRBV5-4 and TRBJ2-1, is ETGVTQSPTHLIKTRGQQVTLRCSSQSGHNTVSWYQQALGQGPQFIFQYYREEENGRGNFPPRFSGLQFPNYSSELNVNALELDDSALYLCASGQSSPNEQFFGPGTRLTVL.

This clonotype was seen many times. CDR3 amino acids: CATSDRENNSPLHF. DNA for the CDR3: TGTGCCACCTCAGACAGGGAGAATAATTCACCCCTCCACTTT. The J gene is TRBJ1-6, the V gene TRBV10-3; 7 nucleotides line up with TRBD1. V trimming: 10 bases; J trimming: 5 bases; junction bases outside the gene matches: 8. Germline loops: CDR1 ENHRY, CDR2 SYGVKD. The CDR3 runs to 14 residues.

CDR3 loop: CASSSRGNYNEQFF. The CDR3 coding sequence is TGTGCCAGCAGCTCTCGGGGTAACTACAATGAGCAGTTCTTC. This chain uses TRBV11-2 with TRBJ2-1; D may be TRBD2 (5 bases). The CDR3 loop spans 14 amino acids. The germline gives CDR1 SGHAT, CDR2 FQNNGV. The ends were cut back, 4 bases at V and 3 bases at J, with 10 bases in the middle.

This clonotype appeared many times. The chain couples TRBV11-2 to TRBJ2-3; no clear D. CDR1 is SGHAT, CDR2 FQNNGV, per germline. V was trimmed by 5 bases and J by 4 bases, leaving 19 bases between them. The CDR3 length is 16 residues. CDR3 sequence (DNA): TGTGCCAGCAGCCCAAGTAGGGTTTTGGTCCCAGATACGCAGTATTTT. Translated, it gives CASSPSRVLVPDTQYF. The whole variable domain, filled in from reference TRBV11-2 and TRBJ2-3, reads EAGVAQSPRYKIIEKRQSVAFWCNPISGHATLYWYQQILGQGPKLLIQFQNNGVVDDSQLPKDRFSAERLKGVDSTLKIQPAKLEDSAVYLCASSPSRVLVPDTQYFGPGTRLTVL.

This clonotype was detected ten times or more. V is TRBV20-1 and J is TRBJ1-3, with D perhaps TRBD1 (6 bases). V dropped 3 bases and J dropped 8 bases, with 14 bases sitting between them. This CDR3 is 13 amino acids long. Germline V gene data show CDR1 as DFQATT and CDR2 as SNEGSKA (reference sequence). CDR3 sequence: CSASPRGSHTIYF. DNA for the CDR3: TGCAGTGCTAGCCCCAGGGGTAGCCACACCATATATTTT.

At least ten counts were recorded for this clonotype. This chain uses TRBV19 with TRBJ2-7; possibly TRBD2 for D (6 bases). V shed 0 bases and J shed 4 bases, with 7 bases lying between them. The germline gives CDR1 LNHDA, CDR2 SQIVND (reference sequence). There are 13 residues in the CDR3. CDR3 amino acids: CASSIEGGYEQYF. The CDR3 DNA follows: TGTGCCAGTAGTATAGAAGGAGGGTACGAGCAGTACTTC.

As concerns this clonotype: Mismatch with germline at one junction end may stem from a read error. The chain has TRBV11-2 and TRBJ2-7; tentatively, D is TRBD1 (6 bases). Germline assignment: CDR1 SGHAT and CDR2 FQNNGV. The CDR3 is made up of 13 amino acids. The CDR3 sequence: CASSHAQGYEQYF. The CDR3 DNA reads as TGCGCCAGCAGCCACGCACAGGGCTACGAGCAGTACTTC.

The J gene is TRBJ1-1, the V gene TRBV5-4, with a possible D match to TRBD1 (5 bases). From germline, CDR1 is SGHNT and CDR2 YYREEE (reference sequence). The ends were cut back, 2 bases at V and 4 bases at J, with 27 bases in the middle. The CDR3 runs 19 residues. The CDR3 protein is CASSFPPRSTGGMSTEAFF. The CDR3 DNA is TGTGCCAGCAGCTTTCCCCCAAGGTCAACAGGTGGGATGAGCACTGAAGCTTTCTTT.

The chain uses TRBV7-6 and TRBJ2-3, with D unresolved. CDR1 is SGHVS and CDR2 is FNYEAQ in the germline V gene. CDR3 size: 12 residues. V was trimmed by 4 bases and J by 3 bases, leaving 5 bases between them. CDR3 nucleotides: TGTGCCAGCAGCTGGGTAACAGATACGCAGTATTTT. It is translated as CASSWVTDTQYF.

The chain uses TRBV5-1 and TRBJ2-3; 9 bases line up with TRBD2. The CDR3 consists of 20 residues. From germline, CDR1 is SGHRS and CDR2 YFSETQ. Germline trimming cut 0 bases from V and 4 bases from J; bases unmatched to any gene: 18. The CDR3 nucleotides are TGCGCCAGCAGCTTGGCCCAAGATTCGACGGATATAGCGGGGGCAGATACGCAGTATTTT. Residues: CASSLAQDSTDIAGADTQYF.

At least ten counts were recorded for this clonotype. The chain couples TRBV7-2 to TRBJ2-7; 7 nucleotides line up with TRBD1. In germline, CDR1 is SGHTA, CDR2 FQGNSA. V gave up 6 bases and J gave up 3 bases; unmatched junction bases: 11. CDR3 length equals 15 residues. The CDR3 DNA reads TGTGCCAGCAGACCATCCTCTTGGGACAGCTACGAGCAGTACTTC. It translates to CASRPSSWDSYEQYF.

The gene calls are TRBV10-3 and TRBJ2-7, with D possibly matching TRBD1 (6 bases). The V gene's germline CDR1 is ENHRY and CDR2 SYGVKD. Trimming removed 4 bases from V and 4 bases from J, with 14 bases in between. This CDR3 contains 14 residues. The CDR3 DNA reads as TGTGCCATCAGTGTTGGGGGCTCTCGGTACGAGCAGTACTTC. Translating gives CAISVGGSRYEQYF.

This clonotype has at least ten counts. This chain links TRBV12-3 or TRBV12-4 with TRBJ2-7; tentative D call: TRBD2 (6 bases). Trimming removed 3 bases at V and 4 bases at J, with 7 bases between. The CDR3 is 12 residues long. This CDR3 reads CASSFGGYEQYF. CDR3 nucleotide sequence: TGTGCCAGCAGTTTCGGGGGATACGAGCAGTACTTC.

This clonotype has a single count. Given a much more abundant clone one base away, this may be a read error. V usage is TRBV6-1 and J usage is TRBJ2-5; 7 nucleotides match TRBD1. Germline assignment: CDR1 MNHNS and CDR2 SASEGT. This CDR3 is 13 amino acids long. CDR3 nucleotide sequence: TGTACCAGCAGTCAGGGACAGAGAAGGGCCCAGTACTTC. Translation gives CTSSQGQRRAQYF.

This clonotype was seen ten or more times. This chain connects TRBV12-3 or TRBV12-4 to TRBJ2-7; the match to TRBD2 covers 8 bases. The CDR3 totals 15 residues. The ends lost 5 bases at V and 2 bases at J; junction bases unmatched: 8. Written as DNA, the CDR3 is TGTGCCAGCAGTCAGGGACTAGTGGCACCCTACGAGCAGTACTTC. This sequence encodes CASSQGLVAPYEQYF.

This clonotype occurred many times. The chain combines TRBV20-1 with TRBJ2-5; 8 bases map to TRBD1. Germline CDR1 is DFQATT and CDR2 is SNEGSKA (reference sequence). The V segment lost 1 base and the J segment 4 bases; nucleotides outside the gene matches: 2. The CDR3 totals 13 residues. The CDR3 coding sequence is TGCAGTGCTAGAGGTGACAGGGGAGAGACCCAGTACTTC. It is translated as CSARGDRGETQYF.

Ten or more counts support this clonotype. This rearrangement joins TRBV7-2 to TRBJ2-1; D is undetermined. The CDR3 extends over 12 amino acids. Germline CDR1 and CDR2: SGHTA and FQGNSA. Trimming left V 5 bases short and J 3 bases short, with 5 bases between. CDR3 amino acids: CASSRSYNEQFF. DNA of the CDR3: TGTGCCAGCAGCCGGAGCTACAATGAGCAGTTCTTC. The full variable domain, with the rest looked up from reference TRBV7-2 and TRBJ2-1, is GAGVSQSPSNKVTEKGKDVELRCDPISGHTALYWYRQSLGQGLEFLIYFQGNSAPDKSGLPSDRFSAERTGGSVSTLTIQRTQQEDSAVYLCASSRSYNEQFFGPGTRLTVL.